These 11 T cell receptor beta chains share one sample of origin, sequenced in a study of Graves' ophthalmopathy and Graves' hyperthyroidism. RNA transcripts yielded amplified TCR beta CDR3 regions. Second-round multiplex PCR came after a first-round RT-PCR that employed HTBI primers. TCRdb fed the multiplex PCR reads into MiXCR, producing one record per CDR3 protein. The data contain about 550,000 distinct CDR3 sequences, less than 40% of them singletons. Material for sequencing was peripheral blood or thyroid tissue (not recorded which). The receptors shown here come from an adult man with Graves' hyperthyroidism.

The rearrangement links TRBV25-1 to TRBJ1-5; 8 bases fit TRBD1. Trimming removed 8 bases from V and 5 bases from J; junction bases left unmatched: 11. Germline CDR1 MGHDK, CDR2 SYGVNS. This CDR3 spans 15 amino acids. The CDR3 nucleotides read TGTGCCAGCGCCCAAACAGGGGGTGCAGATCAGCCCCAGCATTTT. As protein: CASAQTGGADQPQHF. Full variable domain (missing parts from reference TRBV25-1 and TRBJ1-5): EADIYQTPRYLVIGTGKKITLECSQTMGHDKMYWYQQDPGMELHLIHYSYGVNSTEKGDLSSESTVSRIRTEHFPLTLESARPSHTSQYLCASAQTGGADQPQHFGDGTRLSIL.

This clonotype was recorded at least ten times. Compared with germline, one end of the junction differs, possibly owing to a read error. The J gene is TRBJ2-2, the V gene TRBV5-1, with D unresolved. Germline CDR1 and CDR2: SGHRS and YFSETQ. CDR3 size: 14 residues. The DNA of the CDR3 is TGTGCCAGCAGCTTGCTGAGTGGCACCGGGGAGCTGTTTTTT. This translates into CASSLLSGTGELFF.

This chain joins TRBV7-9 and TRBJ1-4; D remains ambiguous. The CDR3 covers 14 residues. V lost 3 bases to trimming and J lost 5 bases, with 10 bases between them. Per the germline V gene, CDR1 is SEHNR and CDR2 is FQNEAQ (reference sequence). CDR3 sequence: CASSLSRLNEKLFF. For the CDR3, the DNA is TGTGCCAGCAGCTTGTCACGGTTGAATGAAAAACTGTTTTTT.

There are many counts of this clonotype. A much more abundant neighbour one base away suggests this may be a read error. The gene calls are TRBV6-6 and TRBJ1-2; no definite D call. Trimming shortened V by 6 bases and J by 2 bases, and 1 base separated the two germline ends. Germline CDR1 MNHNY, CDR2 SVGAGI (reference sequence). This CDR3 is built from 10 residues. The CDR3 sequence: CASRNYGYTF. The CDR3 DNA follows: TGTGCCAGCAGAAACTATGGCTACACCTTC.

V gene TRBV7-2 combines with J gene TRBJ1-5; TRBD1 aligns across 8 bases. The CDR3 has 17 residues. V trimming: 5 bases; J trimming: 3 bases; junction bases outside the gene matches: 12. Germline V gene sequence: CDR1 SGHTA, CDR2 FQGNSA. The CDR3 protein is CASSPPPGRGPNQPQHF. The CDR3 DNA reads as TGTGCCAGCAGCCCCCCGCCAGGCAGGGGGCCCAATCAGCCCCAGCATTTT. Looking up the rest from reference TRBV7-2 and TRBJ1-5 gives the full variable domain: GAGVSQSPSNKVTEKGKDVELRCDPISGHTALYWYRQSLGQGLEFLIYFQGNSAPDKSGLPSDRFSAERTGGSVSTLTIQRTQQEDSAVYLCASSPPPGRGPNQPQHFGDGTRLSIL.

The chain recombines TRBV27 with TRBJ1-1; D unresolved. Trimming shortened V by 7 bases and J by 10 bases, and 16 bases separated the two germline ends. Germline lookup yields CDR1 MNHEY and CDR2 SMNVEV (reference sequence). This CDR3 has 12 residues. CDR3 region: CASNRGRVRAFF. DNA for the CDR3: TGTGCCAGCAATAGAGGCCGTGTGCGAGCTTTCTTT.

The chain joins TRBV20-1 to TRBJ2-7; TRBD2 matches at 7 bases. The germline CDR1 and CDR2 sequences are DFQATT and SNEGSKA (reference sequence). V dropped 3 bases and J dropped 3; count of bases not matched to a gene: 5. This CDR3 contains 13 residues. The DNA for the CDR3 is TGCAGTGCTAGGTTGCCGGGGGGCTACGAGCAGTACTTC. This codes for CSARLPGGYEQYF.

There are many counts of this clonotype. The chain uses TRBV29-1 and TRBJ1-4; D is ambiguous. Trimming removed 5 bases from V and 6 bases from J, with 10 bases in between. The CDR3 length is 12 residues. Germline loops: CDR1 SQVTM, CDR2 ANQGSEA. CDR3 DNA sequence: TGCAGCGTTAGGGCATCAGATGAAAAACTGTTTTTT. Translated, it gives CSVRASDEKLFF.

This clonotype was counted many times. This sequence joins TRBV2 and TRBJ1-1, with D possibly TRBD1 on 5 matching bases. V lost 4 bases and J lost 11, with 14 bases in between. This CDR3 contains 12 residues. Germline CDR1 SNHLY, CDR2 FYNNEI. The chain's CDR3 is CASSARQTLAFF. CDR3 coding DNA: TGTGCCAGCAGTGCGAGACAGACCCTGGCTTTCTTT.

This clonotype was seen at least ten times. The V and J genes are TRBV5-5 and TRBJ1-1; D remains ambiguous. The CDR3 spans 14 residues. Germline loops: CDR1 SGHKS, CDR2 YYEKEE (reference sequence). V was pared by 2 bases and J by 2 bases, with 10 bases between. CDR3: CASSFAGVNTEAFF. The CDR3, as DNA: TGTGCCAGCAGCTTTGCAGGAGTTAACACTGAAGCTTTCTTT.

V is TRBV7-9 and J is TRBJ2-2; 9 bases agree with TRBD2. Trimming removed 5 bases from V and 2 bases from J; junction bases left unmatched: 9. CDR1 is SEHNR and CDR2 is FQNEAQ in the germline V gene (reference sequence). The CDR3 covers 17 residues. The chain's CDR3 is CASSKLLAGVNTGELFF. The DNA for the CDR3 is TGTGCCAGCAGCAAATTATTAGCGGGAGTAAACACCGGGGAGCTGTTTTTT.